A selection of T cell receptor beta chains follows, all from one sample in a study of T cells in Graves' hyperthyroidism and ophthalmopathy. MiXCR was run by TCRdb on the multiplex PCR reads, yielding one entry per CDR3 protein. The table has about 360,000 distinct CDR3 sequences, about 25% seen once. The sample comprised blood. These TCRs come from a middle-aged man with Graves' hyperthyroidism. Each CDR3 is given with its conserved first and last residue. The D gene is left open where the match is weak. Size tells how often a clone was seen (once, few, many) or the class of an expanded clone, and some rows leave it out.

>.|TRBV4-1|.|TRBJ2-7
TGCGCCAGCAGCCAAGGCGACAGTTCCTACGAGCAGTACTTC
CASSQGDSSYEQYF
>.|TRBV12-3/TRBV12-4|once|TRBJ1-1
TGTGCCAGCAGTTTAGTGGGTACTGAATCTTTCTTT
CASSLVGTESFF
>.|TRBV28|.|TRBJ2-3
TGTGCCAGCAGTTTATCTGGAGTCACAGATACGCAGTATTTT
CASSLSGVTDTQYF
>.|TRBV28|many|TRBJ1-1
TGTGCCAGCAGTTTATTGAGGGACACTGAAGCTTTCTTT
CASSLLRDTEAFF
>.|TRBV6-1|few|TRBJ2-7
TGTGCCAGCAGTTATGACGACTCCTACGAGCAGTACTTC
CASSYDDSYEQYF
>TRBD1|TRBV5-1|.|TRBJ2-7
TGCGCCAGCAGCTCGGGACAGGGGAGTCGCGAGCAGTACTTC
CASSSGQGSREQYF
>.|TRBV12-3/TRBV12-4|few|TRBJ2-6
TGTGCCAGCCACCTTGGTGGGGCTGGGGCCAACGTCCTGACTTTC
CASHLGGAGANVLTF
>.|TRBV6-4|.|TRBJ1-6
TGTGCCACCAGGCCTCAGGGGTGGTGTTCACCCCTCCACTTT
CATRPQGWCSPLHF
>TRBD1|TRBV12-3/TRBV12-4|few|TRBJ1-1
TGTGCCAGCAGTCCCGGACAGGGGGAGAACACTGAAGCTTTCTTT
CASSPGQGENTEAFF
>TRBD1|TRBV5-4|few|TRBJ1-2
TGTGCCAGCAGCCCTCGAACAGGGGATAGTGGCTACACCTTC
CASSPRTGDSGYTF
>.|TRBV11-1|few|TRBJ2-1
TGTGCCAGCAGCTTACGGGGCGGGACTCTCAATGAGCAGTTCTTC
CASSLRGGTLNEQFF
>TRBD1|TRBV12-3/TRBV12-4|.|TRBJ2-3
TGTGCCAGCACTTTCGACTGGGACAGGACTAACACAGATACGCAGTATTTT
CASTFDWDRTNTDTQYF
>.|TRBV11-2|.|TRBJ1-4
TGTGCCAGCAGCTTAAGAGGGGGTGGTGAAAAACTGTTTTTT
CASSLRGGGEKLFF
>.|TRBV29-1|.|TRBJ2-7
TGCAGCGTACAAGGGGAGGTCGGCGAGCAGTACTTC
CSVQGEVGEQYF
>.|TRBV30|.|TRBJ1-4
TGTGCCGGACACACTGATGGGGGCGTTGAAAAACTGTTTTTT
CAGHTDGGVEKLFF
>TRBD2|TRBV3-1|many|TRBJ2-1
TGTGCCAGCAGCCACGAGGGGACTAGCGGGATCGATGAGCAGTTCTTC
CASSHEGTSGIDEQFF
>TRBD1|TRBV12-3/TRBV12-4|few|TRBJ2-7
TGTGCCAGCAGTCTGGACCGGGACAGGGCCTCTAAAGGGAGCTCCTACGAGCAGTACTTC
CASSLDRDRASKGSSYEQYF
>.|TRBV29-1|few|TRBJ2-6
TGCAGCGTTGGAGGGCCCGGGGCCAACGTCCTGACTTTC
CSVGGPGANVLTF
>TRBD2|TRBV12-3/TRBV12-4|.|TRBJ2-5
TGTGCCAGCAGGCCCGGACTAGCGGGAGAAGAGACCCAGTACTTC
CASRPGLAGEETQYF
>.|TRBV7-3|once|TRBJ2-3
TGTGCCAGCAGCCGGACTCCCACAGATACGCAGTATTTT
CASSRTPTDTQYF
>.|TRBV27|few|TRBJ2-7
TGTGCCAGCAGTTTCTGGCCGGGAGCAGCCTACGAGCAGTACTTC
CASSFWPGAAYEQYF
>TRBD2|TRBV6-1|.|TRBJ2-1
TGTGCCAGCATGGGACTAGCGGGAGGCCTATCCTACAATGAGCAGTTCTTC
CASMGLAGGLSYNEQFF
>.|TRBV19|.|TRBJ1-1
TGTGCCAGTAGTATCGTGTCGTCGGAAGCTTTCTTT
CASSIVSSEAFF